These 17 T cell receptor beta chains share one sample of origin, sequenced in a study of OX40 agonist ivuxolimab in advanced cancers. The protocol was immunoSEQ multiplex PCR, while the TCRdb copy is restricted to in-frame clones and leaves out a portion. The sample shows nearly 80,000 clones, about 85% of them seen only once. The sample here was CD4+ or CD8+ T cells sorted from blood, taken in a trial of the OX40 agonist ivuxolimab. These TCRs come from an adult with an advanced solid tumor such as melanoma, head and neck, liver or kidney cancer.

The rearrangement joins TRBV15 to TRBJ1-4; D not resolved. V lost 3 bases and J 8 bases, leaving 13 bases between the germline ends. The CDR3 loop spans 14 amino acids. The germline V gene encodes CDR1 LNHNV and CDR2 YYDKDF (reference sequence). The CDR3 DNA reads TGTGCCACCAGCAGGGATCGCGGCGCGGAAAAACTGTTTTTT. It codes for CATSRDRGAEKLFF.

This chain links TRBV5-4 with TRBJ2-7; 10 bases are shared with TRBD2. CDR3 size: 17 residues. The V and J ends lost 4 bases and 6 bases, in that order; junction bases with no gene match: 16. From germline, CDR1 is SGHNT and CDR2 YYREEE (reference sequence). CDR3 nucleotide sequence: TGTGCCAGCAGCAACGATGACCTAGCGGGAGAAGCAGGCGAGCAGTACTTC. This sequence encodes CASSNDDLAGEAGEQYF.

This rearrangement joins TRBV9 to TRBJ2-5; 8 nucleotides line up with TRBD1. The end of the DNA is better explained by TRBJ2-7, so the J call may be wrong. This CDR3 is built from 15 residues. Per germline, CDR1 SGDLS and CDR2 YYNGEE. Written as DNA, the CDR3 is TGTGCCAGCAGCGCTGCCGGGACAGGATTCTACGAGCAGTACTTC. As protein: CASSAAGTGFYEQYF.

The V and J genes are TRBV13 and TRBJ1-4; 9 bases map to TRBD1. This CDR3 is built from 15 residues. With V trimmed by 8 bases and J by 6 bases, 10 bases remained unmatched. Germline V gives CDR1 PRHDT, CDR2 FYEKMQ (reference sequence). In DNA, the CDR3 is TGTGCCAGCGGGAAAAGCGGGACAGGGCATGAAAAACTGTTTTTT. Encoded protein: CASGKSGTGHEKLFF.

This clone was observed a few times. The V gene is TRBV21-1, the J gene TRBJ1-5. TRBV21-1 is tagged as a pseudogene. The CDR3 covers 19 residues. CDR3 nucleotides: TGTGCCAGCAGCAAAAATACTAGGTTAACGGGGGATAGCAATCAGCCCCAGCATTTT. Translation gives CASSKNTRLTGDSNQPQHF.

The chain uses TRBV28 and TRBJ2-7; D unresolved. Trimming took 3 bases from V and 6 from J, leaving 15 bases between them. Germline lookup yields CDR1 MDHEN and CDR2 SYDVKM. The CDR3 sequence is 14 residues long. CDR3 nucleotide sequence: TGTGCCAGCAGTTTTTTCTCGTTACGAGGCGAGCAGTACTTC. It yields the protein CASSFFSLRGEQYF.

The CDR3 spells CASTQTGSGTGELFF. CDR3 nucleotides: TGTGCCAGCACCCAGACAGGCTCTGGCACCGGGGAGCTGTTTTTT. The rearrangement links TRBV6-1 to TRBJ2-2, with a weak D call TRBD1 (6 bases). The length of the CDR3 is 15 residues. Germline V gives CDR1 MNHNS, CDR2 SASEGT. Trimming stripped 7 bases from V and 4 bases from J, with 16 bases between.

The V gene is TRBV5-1, the J gene TRBJ2-7; TRBD2 aligns across 11 bases. The V segment lost 2 bases and the J segment 3 bases; nucleotides outside the gene matches: 19. The CDR3 covers 20 residues. CDR1 is SGHRS and CDR2 is YFSETQ in the germline V gene. The CDR3: CASSFSRPSTLAGGYYEQYF. The CDR3, as DNA: TGCGCCAGCAGCTTCTCTCGTCCATCCACTCTAGCGGGAGGTTACTACGAGCAGTACTTC.

V usage is TRBV7-8 and J usage is TRBJ2-1; D not certain. The germline CDR1 and CDR2 sequences are SGHVS and FQNEAQ. CDR3 size: 14 residues. Trimming cost V 7 bases and J 4 bases, with 14 bases left between them. CDR3 residues: CASTRTAIYNEQFF. The CDR3 DNA sequence: TGTGCCAGCACCCGGACGGCTATTTACAATGAGCAGTTCTTC.

The chain has TRBV28 and TRBJ1-2; no clear D gene. V lost 2 bases and J 8 bases, leaving 15 bases between the germline ends. The CDR3 loop spans 14 amino acids. The germline V gene encodes CDR1 MDHEN and CDR2 SYDVKM. The CDR3 reads CASSLKGRLAGYTF. The CDR3 DNA follows: TGTGCCAGCAGTTTAAAGGGCAGGCTAGCCGGCTACACCTTC.

This clone was seen a few times. The gene calls are TRBV4-2 and TRBJ1-3, with a tentative D call TRBD1 (5 bases). The CDR3 has 18 amino acids. Germline V lookup: CDR1 LGHNA, CDR2 YNFKEQ. V was pared by 4 bases and J by 0 bases, with 19 bases between. For the CDR3, the DNA is TGTGCCAGCAGCCCCCGATCTACACAGGCGGGCTCTGGAAACACCATATATTTT. This codes for CASSPRSTQAGSGNTIYF.

The chain has TRBV27 and TRBJ2-2; no definite D call. CDR3 length: 13 residues. The germline V gene encodes CDR1 MNHEY and CDR2 SMNVEV (reference sequence). V lost 3 bases and J lost 6, with 8 bases in between. The CDR3 bases are TGTGCCAGCAGTTTGTCTGTAGCCGGGGAGCTGTTTTTT. As protein: CASSLSVAGELFF.

The genes are TRBV11-2 and TRBJ2-7; 13 bases agree with TRBD2. The CDR3 loop spans 17 amino acids. Trimming removed 0 bases from V and 5 bases from J; junction bases left unmatched: 7. Germline CDR1 and CDR2: SGHAT and FQNNGV. The CDR3 loop is CASSLDRTSGSGNEQYF. DNA of the CDR3: TGTGCCAGCAGCTTAGATCGGACTAGCGGGAGCGGGAACGAGCAGTACTTC.

This chain uses TRBV4-2 with TRBJ2-4, with 8 bases lining up with TRBD2. The V and J ends lost 4 bases and 1 base, in that order; junction bases with no gene match: 0. CDR1 is LGHNA and CDR2 is YNFKEQ in the germline V gene. The length of the CDR3 is 14 residues. The CDR3 DNA reads TGTGCCAGCAGCCCGGGGGGGGCCAAAAACATTCAGTACTTC. Amino acids: CASSPGGAKNIQYF.

The chain couples TRBV28 to TRBJ2-7; 9 bases fit TRBD2. CDR3 length: 15 residues. The germline V gene has CDR1 MDHEN and CDR2 SYDVKM. The V and J ends lost 5 bases and 0 bases, in that order; junction bases with no gene match: 5. CDR3 residues: CASSLTSGSSYEQYF. CDR3 coding DNA: TGTGCCAGCAGTCTCACTAGCGGGTCCTCCTACGAGCAGTACTTC. Variable domain in full (rest from reference TRBV28 and TRBJ2-7): DVKVTQSSRYLVKRTGEKVFLECVQDMDHENMFWYRQDPGLGLRLIYFSYDVKMKEKGDIPEGYSVSREKKERFSLILESASTNQTSMYLCASSLTSGSSYEQYFGPGTRLTVT.

As concerns this clone: A junction boundary mismatches the germline segment, possibly from a read error. The gene calls are TRBV6-5 and TRBJ2-1, with D unresolved. This CDR3 is built from 11 residues. The germline gives CDR1 MNHEY, CDR2 SVGAGI. The CDR3 nucleotides are TGTGCCACCAGTTATGGCAAAGGGCAGTTCTTC. Its protein is CATSYGKGQFF.

In its sample, this clone was seen a few times. The chain employs TRBV30 and TRBJ1-1; no clear D. Trimming stripped 7 bases from V and 5 bases from J, with 11 bases between. This CDR3 is 11 amino acids long. Per germline, CDR1 GTSNPN and CDR2 SVGIG (reference sequence). The CDR3 coding sequence is TGTGCCTCCATCGGTGGAACTGAAGCTTTCTTT. Protein product: CASIGGTEAFF.